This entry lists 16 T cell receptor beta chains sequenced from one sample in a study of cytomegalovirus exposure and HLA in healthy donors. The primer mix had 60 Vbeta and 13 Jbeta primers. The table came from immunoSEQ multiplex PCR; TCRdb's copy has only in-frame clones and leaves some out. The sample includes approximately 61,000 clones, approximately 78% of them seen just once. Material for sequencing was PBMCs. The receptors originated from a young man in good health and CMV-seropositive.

The CDR3 reads CASSHPGVAGFSSSTDTQYF. The CDR3 coding sequence is TGCGCCAGCAGCCACCCTGGTGTAGCGGGGTTCTCCTCTAGCACAGATACGCAGTATTTT. The V gene is TRBV4-1, the J gene TRBJ2-3; 8 nucleotides agree with TRBD2. This CDR3 contains 20 residues. Germline values: CDR1 MGHRA, CDR2 YSYEKL. Trimming removed 3 bases from V and 0 bases from J; junction bases left unmatched: 17.

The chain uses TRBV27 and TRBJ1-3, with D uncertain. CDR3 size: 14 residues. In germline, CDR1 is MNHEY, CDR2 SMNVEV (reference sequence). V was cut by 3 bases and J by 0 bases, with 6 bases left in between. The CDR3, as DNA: TGTGCCAGCAGTTTGTCTATCTCTGGAAACACCATATATTTT. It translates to CASSLSISGNTIYF.

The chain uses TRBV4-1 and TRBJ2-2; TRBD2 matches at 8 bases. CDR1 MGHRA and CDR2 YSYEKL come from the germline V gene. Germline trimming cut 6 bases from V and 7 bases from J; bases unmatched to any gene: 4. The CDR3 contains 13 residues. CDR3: CASRAGGVGELFF. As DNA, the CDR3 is TGCGCCAGCAGGGCGGGAGGTGTCGGGGAGCTGTTTTTT.

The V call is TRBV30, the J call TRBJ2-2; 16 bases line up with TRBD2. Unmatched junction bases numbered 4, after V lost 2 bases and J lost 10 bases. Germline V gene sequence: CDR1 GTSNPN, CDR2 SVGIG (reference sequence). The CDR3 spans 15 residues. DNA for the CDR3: TGTGCCTGGAGTTTGGGACTAGCGGGGGGGGAGGAGCTGTTTTTT. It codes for CAWSLGLAGGEELFF.

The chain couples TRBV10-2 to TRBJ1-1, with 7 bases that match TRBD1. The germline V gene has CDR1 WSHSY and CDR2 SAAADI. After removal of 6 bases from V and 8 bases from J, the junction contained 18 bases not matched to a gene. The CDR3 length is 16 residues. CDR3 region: CASSKQQGRDSLEAFF. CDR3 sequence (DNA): TGCGCCAGCAGCAAACAACAGGGGCGAGATTCCCTCGAAGCTTTCTTT.

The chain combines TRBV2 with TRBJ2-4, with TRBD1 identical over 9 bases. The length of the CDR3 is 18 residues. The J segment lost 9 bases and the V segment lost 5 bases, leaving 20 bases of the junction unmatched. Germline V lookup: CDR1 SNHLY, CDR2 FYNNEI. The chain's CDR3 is CASSLTLDRGAKGGIQYF. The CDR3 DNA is TGTGCCAGCAGTCTCACTTTGGACAGGGGAGCGAAGGGCGGCATTCAGTACTTC.

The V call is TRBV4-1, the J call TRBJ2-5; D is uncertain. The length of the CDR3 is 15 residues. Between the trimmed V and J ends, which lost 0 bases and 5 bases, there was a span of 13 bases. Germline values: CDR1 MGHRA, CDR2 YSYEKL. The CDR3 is CASSQDWSRRETQYF. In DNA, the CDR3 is TGCGCCAGCAGCCAAGACTGGTCTAGAAGGGAGACCCAGTACTTC.

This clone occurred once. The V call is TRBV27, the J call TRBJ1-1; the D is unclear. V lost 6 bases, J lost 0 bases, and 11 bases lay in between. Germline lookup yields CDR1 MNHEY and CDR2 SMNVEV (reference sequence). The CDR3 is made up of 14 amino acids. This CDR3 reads CASSTSGVNTEAFF. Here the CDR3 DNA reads TGTGCCAGCAGCACCTCAGGTGTGAACACTGAAGCTTTCTTT.

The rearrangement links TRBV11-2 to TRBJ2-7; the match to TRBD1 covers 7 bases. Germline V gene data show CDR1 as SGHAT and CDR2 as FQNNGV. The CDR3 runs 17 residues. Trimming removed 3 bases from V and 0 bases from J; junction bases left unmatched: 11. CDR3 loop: CASSFFLRTGYSYEQYF. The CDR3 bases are TGTGCCAGCAGCTTCTTTCTTCGGACAGGCTACTCCTACGAGCAGTACTTC.

The CDR3 protein is CASSGSSKRAPYEQFF. For the CDR3, the DNA is TGTGCCAGCAGCGGTTCTAGCAAAAGGGCCCCATATGAGCAGTTCTTC. The V and J genes are TRBV7-8 and TRBJ2-1; D perhaps matches TRBD2 (5 bases). The CDR3 contains 16 residues. Germline lookup yields CDR1 SGHVS and CDR2 FQNEAQ. The V gene lost 5 bases and the J gene lost 8 bases, with 22 bases spanning the gap.

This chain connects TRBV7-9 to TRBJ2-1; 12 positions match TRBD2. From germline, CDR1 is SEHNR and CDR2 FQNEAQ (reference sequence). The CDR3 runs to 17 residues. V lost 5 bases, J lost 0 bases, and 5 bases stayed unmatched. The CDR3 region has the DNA TGTGCCAGCAGCCGCGGGACTAGCGGGTTCTCCTACAATGAGCAGTTCTTC. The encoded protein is CASSRGTSGFSYNEQFF.

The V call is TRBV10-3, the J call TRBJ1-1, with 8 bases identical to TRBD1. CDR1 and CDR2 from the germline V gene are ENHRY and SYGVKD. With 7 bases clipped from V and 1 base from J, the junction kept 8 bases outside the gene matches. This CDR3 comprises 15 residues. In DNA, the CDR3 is TGTGCCATCATGGAGGGACAGGAGAGGAACACTGAAGCTTTCTTT. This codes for CAIMEGQERNTEAFF.

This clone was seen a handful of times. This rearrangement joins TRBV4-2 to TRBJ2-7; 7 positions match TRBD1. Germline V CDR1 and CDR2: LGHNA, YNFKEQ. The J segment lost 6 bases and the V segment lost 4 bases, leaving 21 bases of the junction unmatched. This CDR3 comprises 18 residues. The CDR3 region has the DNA TGTGCCAGCAGCCTAGGGACCGACAGGGTACGTTCGTTGGGCGAGCAGTACTTC. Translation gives CASSLGTDRVRSLGEQYF.

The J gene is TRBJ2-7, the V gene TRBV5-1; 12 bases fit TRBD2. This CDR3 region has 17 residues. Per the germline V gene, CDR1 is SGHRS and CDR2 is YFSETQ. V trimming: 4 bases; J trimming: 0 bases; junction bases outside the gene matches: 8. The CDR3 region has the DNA TGCGCCAGCAGCCTAGATGTGACTAGCGGGAGCTCCTACGAGCAGTACTTC. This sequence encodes CASSLDVTSGSSYEQYF.

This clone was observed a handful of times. CDR3 DNA: TGTGCCAGCACCACAAGACTAGCCGGATACAATGAGCAGTTCTTC. It encodes CASTTRLAGYNEQFF. This chain joins TRBV6-5 and TRBJ2-1; 7 bases line up with TRBD2. This CDR3 has 15 residues. Germline trimming cut 7 bases from V and 4 bases from J; bases unmatched to any gene: 10. Germline CDR1 and CDR2: MNHEY and SVGAGI.

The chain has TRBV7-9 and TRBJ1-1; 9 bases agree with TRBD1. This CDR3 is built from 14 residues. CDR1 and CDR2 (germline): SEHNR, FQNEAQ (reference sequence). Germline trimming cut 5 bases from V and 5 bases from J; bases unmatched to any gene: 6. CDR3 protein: CASSATGGRTEAFF. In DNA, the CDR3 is TGTGCCAGCAGCGCGACAGGGGGTCGGACTGAAGCTTTCTTT.